The 30 T cell receptor beta chains given below trace back to one sample, sequenced in a study of shared clonotypes between healthy human individuals. Here immunoSEQ multiplex PCR was the method, and the copy in TCRdb shows in-frame clones only, minus some. This table has about 490,000 clones, 75% to 85% appearing once. The material sequenced was PBMCs. These receptors all come from a middle-aged woman in good health. Some clones in this sample may be carry-over from other donors' samples.

The CDR3 region is CASSQGRGEGTGELFF. As DNA, the CDR3 is TGTGCCAGCAGCCAGGGGCGGGGCGAAGGGACCGGGGAGCTGTTTTTT. This chain uses TRBV5-4 with TRBJ2-2, with D perhaps TRBD1 or TRBD2 (6 bases each). Germline values: CDR1 SGHNT, CDR2 YYREEE (reference sequence). CDR3 size: 16 residues. The V and J ends lost 4 bases and 5 bases respectively, with 18 bases between them.

This clone showed up just once. The gene calls are TRBV28 and TRBJ2-7; a weak D match, TRBD1 (6 bases). Trimming removed 7 bases at V and 2 bases at J, with 12 bases between. CDR1 MDHEN and CDR2 SYDVKM come from the germline V gene. The CDR3 loop spans 13 amino acids. CDR3 sequence (DNA): TGTGCCAGCAAAAAGGGGGACACCTACGAGCAGTACTTC. Amino acids: CASKKGDTYEQYF.

This clone was counted only a few times. The chain uses TRBV5-1 and TRBJ2-1, with no clear D. Germline CDR1 and CDR2: SGHRS and YFSETQ. CDR3 length equals 14 residues. V lost 0 bases and J lost 7, with 11 bases in between. CDR3 sequence (DNA): TGCGCCAGCAGCTTGGAGGTTAGCTGGAATGAGCAGTTCTTC. Protein product: CASSLEVSWNEQFF.

The chain's CDR3 is CASRRSGSSYEQYF. Here the CDR3 DNA reads TGCGCCAGCCGCAGGAGCGGGAGCTCCTACGAGCAGTACTTC. This rearrangement joins TRBV5-1 to TRBJ2-7, with 8 positions matching TRBD2. Germline trimming cut 7 bases from V and 0 bases from J; bases unmatched to any gene: 6. This CDR3 has 14 amino acids. Germline V gene lookup returns CDR1 SGHRS and CDR2 YFSETQ.

The J gene is TRBJ2-2, the V gene TRBV5-4; a weak D match, TRBD2 (6 bases). The V end was cut by 0 bases, the J end by 7 bases, with 13 bases between. This CDR3 has 15 amino acids. Germline CDR1 and CDR2: SGHNT and YYREEE (reference sequence). As DNA, the CDR3 is TGTGCCAGCAGCTTGGGCGGGGATTTAGGCGGGGAGCTGTTTTTT. Translating gives CASSLGGDLGGELFF.

The chain recombines TRBV7-2 with TRBJ2-1; 7 positions match TRBD2. The ends lost 5 bases at V and 5 bases at J; junction bases unmatched: 9. This CDR3 has 15 residues. The germline CDR1 and CDR2 sequences are SGHTA and FQGNSA. The CDR3 loop reads CASSPRGRVNNEQFF. CDR3 DNA: TGTGCCAGCAGCCCACGAGGGAGGGTCAACAATGAGCAGTTCTTC.

The rearrangement links TRBV10-3 to TRBJ2-7; TRBD1 matches at 9 bases. Losses at the gene ends were 6 bases for V and 8 bases for J; bases not matched to a gene: 11. This CDR3 is 14 amino acids long. CDR1 is ENHRY, CDR2 SYGVKD, per germline. The CDR3 region is CAISAEIGTGKQYF. CDR3 DNA sequence: TGTGCCATCAGCGCTGAGATCGGGACAGGGAAGCAGTACTTC.

This clone was found a few times. This chain joins TRBV4-1 and TRBJ1-1; tentatively, D is TRBD1 (5 bases). V gave up 3 bases and J gave up 1 base, with 9 bases separating them. This CDR3 has 14 residues. Germline V lookup: CDR1 MGHRA, CDR2 YSYEKL. CDR3 DNA: TGCGCCAGCAGCCAGCCGACAGAGAACACTGAAGCTTTCTTT. It codes for CASSQPTENTEAFF.

Worth noting for this clone: An end of the junction does not agree with germline; a read error may underlie this. The V call is TRBV9, the J call TRBJ1-1; D may be TRBD1 (5 bases). Germline V gives CDR1 SGDLS, CDR2 YYNGEE. The CDR3 is 13 amino acids. CDR3 bases: TGTGCCAGCAGTCGGGACCGAAACACTGAAGCTTCCTTT. Protein: CASSRDRNTEASF.

The CDR3 here is CASSPPGQGASPLHF. The CDR3 coding sequence is TGTGCCAGCTCACCACCCGGACAGGGGGCTTCACCCCTCCACTTT. The chain joins TRBV18 to TRBJ1-6; 11 nucleotides match TRBD1. The germline CDR1 and CDR2 sequences are KGHSH and LQKENI. The ends lost 0 bases at V and 9 bases at J; junction bases unmatched: 1. The CDR3 has 15 residues.

The chain combines TRBV11-2 with TRBJ1-4; 9 nucleotides line up with TRBD1. The V gene end was trimmed by 6 bases and the J gene end by 8 bases; junction bases not matched to a gene: 10. Germline CDR1 reads SGHAT; CDR2 reads FQNNGV. This CDR3 has 15 amino acids. The CDR3 DNA follows: TGTGCCAGCAGTCTACGTGGGACAGGGCGGGAAAAACTGTTTTTT. Its translation is CASSLRGTGREKLFF.

The chain has TRBV28 and TRBJ1-4; TRBD1 might be the D (5 bases). This CDR3 has 16 residues. Germline V gene data show CDR1 as MDHEN and CDR2 as SYDVKM. Trimming removed 1 base at V and 6 bases at J, with 15 bases between. CDR3 sequence: CASSLSGRGSHEKLFF. The CDR3 nucleotides are TGTGCCAGCAGTTTATCGGGCCGGGGGTCCCATGAAAAACTGTTTTTT.

J is TRBJ2-1 and V is TRBV11-3, with D hard to call. CDR3 length: 11 residues. CDR1 and CDR2 from the germline V gene are SGHNT and YENEEA. Trimming took off 5 bases at V and 7 bases at J, with 6 bases between the two ends. The CDR3 sequence is CASSGGNEQFF. The CDR3 DNA follows: TGTGCCAGCAGCGGCGGTAATGAGCAGTTCTTC.

Concerning this clone: The same CDR3 also results from other DNA sequences found in this sample. The genes are TRBV15 and TRBJ1-5, with TRBD1 as a possible D gene (5 bases). Trimming left V 1 base short and J 1 base short, with 5 bases between. The CDR3 has 14 residues. Germline V CDR1 and CDR2: LNHNV, YYDKDF (reference sequence). CDR3 amino acids: CATSRGGSNQPQHF. The CDR3 DNA reads as TGTGCCACCAGCAGAGGGGGCAGCAATCAGCCCCAGCATTTT.

In the case of this clone: A far larger clone differs by one base, so this is likely a read error. The chain carries TRBV7-7 and TRBJ2-7; 14 bases match TRBD2. From germline, CDR1 is SSHAT and CDR2 FNYEAQ (reference sequence). Germline trimming cut 5 bases from V and 5 bases from J; bases unmatched to any gene: 5. There are 15 residues in the CDR3. CDR3 sequence reads: CASSHGTSGSHEQYF. The DNA of the CDR3 is TGTGCCAGCAGCCACGGGACTAGCGGGAGCCACGAGCAGTACTTC.

J is TRBJ2-1 and V is TRBV19; D remains ambiguous. This CDR3 comprises 14 residues. The germline V gene has CDR1 LNHDA and CDR2 SQIVND (reference sequence). The V and J ends lost 6 bases and 2 bases respectively, with 11 bases between them. CDR3 nucleotides: TGTGCCAGTAGAGGGCCTCGAGCCTACAATGAGCAGTTCTTC. Protein: CASRGPRAYNEQFF.

The chain combines TRBV6-6 with TRBJ2-1; D is possibly TRBD2 (5 bases). CDR3 length equals 15 residues. Trimming left V 4 bases short and J 2 bases short, with 12 bases between. Germline V CDR1 and CDR2: MNHNY, SVGAGI (reference sequence). The CDR3 nucleotides read TGTGCCAGCAGTTCCCAGCGGAGAGCCTACAATGAGCAGTTCTTC. Translated, it gives CASSSQRRAYNEQFF.

The J gene is TRBJ1-2, the V gene TRBV5-1; TRBD1 matches 7 bases. Germline V gives CDR1 SGHRS, CDR2 YFSETQ. The CDR3 sequence is 12 residues long. Losses at the gene ends were 4 bases for V and 7 bases for J; bases not matched to a gene: 4. This CDR3 is CASSPRTGGYTF. CDR3 coding DNA: TGCGCCAGCAGCCCGCGGACAGGTGGCTACACCTTC.

This clone was observed a single time. This chain joins TRBV5-1 and TRBJ2-7; 9 nucleotides line up with TRBD2. The V segment lost 1 base and the J segment 6 bases; nucleotides outside the gene matches: 5. Looked up from germline, CDR1 is SGHRS and CDR2 is YFSETQ. This CDR3 has 14 residues. The CDR3 DNA is TGCGCCAGCAGCTTGTTAGCGGGAGAGGCCGAGCAGTACTTC. It encodes CASSLLAGEAEQYF.

The chain recombines TRBV5-1 with TRBJ2-7; TRBD2 matches 9 bases. CDR1 is SGHRS, CDR2 YFSETQ, per germline. The CDR3 has 14 amino acids. V was clipped by 0 bases and J by 5 bases; unmatched bases: 3. This CDR3 reads CASSLGVAGDEQYF. The DNA for the CDR3 is TGCGCCAGCAGCTTGGGGGTAGCGGGAGACGAGCAGTACTTC. Combining the CDR3 with reference TRBV5-1 and TRBJ2-7 gives the whole variable domain KAGVTQTPRYLIKTRGQQVTLSCSPISGHRSVSWYQQTPGQGLQFLFEYFSETQRNKGNFPGRFSGRQFSNSRSEMNVSTLELGDSALYLCASSLGVAGDEQYFGPGTRLTVT.

The sample holds one count of this clone. V usage is TRBV7-9 and J usage is TRBJ2-1; D is unclear. Germline CDR1 and CDR2: SEHNR and FQNEAQ (reference sequence). The CDR3 is 13 residues long. With 5 bases removed from V and 8 bases from J, the gap between germline ends came to 13 bases. This CDR3 reads CASSPGPADEQFF. CDR3 bases: TGTGCCAGCAGCCCGGGCCCCGCGGATGAGCAGTTCTTC.

On this clone itself: Relative to the germline gene, one junction end is altered; a read error may explain this. The sample holds other DNA sequences that translate to the same CDR3. Here the CDR3 DNA reads TGCAGCGCGCGGACTAGTGGGTATGGCGGGGAGCTGTTCTTT. Encoded protein: CSARTSGYGGELFF. The rearrangement links TRBV29-1 to TRBJ2-2; the match to TRBD2 covers 7 bases. The CDR3 loop spans 14 amino acids. Germline V gives CDR1 SQVTM, CDR2 ANQGSEA.

The chain combines TRBV7-9 with TRBJ2-7, with unresolved D. The V end was cut by 0 bases, the J end by 2 bases, with 8 bases between. Germline V gene sequence: CDR1 SEHNR, CDR2 FQNEAQ (reference sequence). There are 14 residues in the CDR3. The CDR3 here is CASSLASPPYEQYF. For the CDR3, the DNA is TGTGCCAGCAGCTTAGCAAGTCCGCCCTACGAGCAGTACTTC.

As concerns this clone: The sample has other DNA sequences that encode this CDR3 too. The chain uses TRBV28 and TRBJ1-2; D is ambiguous. Germline assignment: CDR1 MDHEN and CDR2 SYDVKM. The length of the CDR3 is 12 residues. Trimming took 2 bases from V and 4 from J, leaving 5 bases between them. The CDR3 loop reads CASSLSSYGYTF. CDR3 nucleotides: TGTGCCAGCAGTTTAAGTAGCTATGGCTACACCTTC.

V usage is TRBV6-6 and J usage is TRBJ2-2, with 12 nucleotides matching TRBD1. V shed 6 bases and J 6 bases; nucleotides not matched to a gene: 5. Germline V gives CDR1 MNHNY, CDR2 SVGAGI (reference sequence). This CDR3 has 15 residues. CDR3 in DNA: TGTGCCAGCAGGGGACAGGGGGCATCGGCCGGGGAGCTGTTTTTT. Encoded protein: CASRGQGASAGELFF.

V is TRBV2 and J is TRBJ1-3; TRBD1 aligns across 11 bases. Losses at the gene ends were 3 bases for V and 2 bases for J; bases not matched to a gene: 3. Germline V gene lookup returns CDR1 SNHLY and CDR2 FYNNEI. CDR3 length: 16 amino acids. DNA of the CDR3: TGTGCCAGCAGTGATCCGGGACAGGGGGCTGGAAACACCATATATTTT. Translated: CASSDPGQGAGNTIYF.

The CDR3 nucleotides are TGTGCCAGCAGTGACTTCGGGGACGGAAACACCATATATTTT. As protein: CASSDFGDGNTIYF. The rearrangement uses TRBV25-1 and TRBJ1-3; D is perhaps TRBD1 (5 bases). Trimming took off 3 bases at V and 4 bases at J, with 10 bases between the two ends. The CDR3 spans 14 residues. From germline, CDR1 is MGHDK and CDR2 SYGVNS.

On this clone itself: Other DNA sequences in the sample encode the same CDR3. The chain has TRBV4-3 and TRBJ2-7; D unresolved. The CDR3 runs 16 residues. CDR1 and CDR2 from the germline V gene are LGHNA and YSLEER. V lost 4 bases, J lost 1 base, and 17 bases lay in between. The DNA of the CDR3 is TGCGCCAGCAGCCCCGTGGTGGCAGCCGAATCCTACGAGCAGTACTTC. Its protein is CASSPVVAAESYEQYF.

V is TRBV2 and J is TRBJ1-1, with D possibly matching TRBD1 (5 bases). This CDR3 contains 13 residues. Trimming shortened V by 7 bases and J by 1 base, and 10 bases separated the two germline ends. Germline CDR1 and CDR2: SNHLY and FYNNEI. This chain's CDR3 is CASNEGKNTEAFF. The DNA of the CDR3 is TGTGCCAGCAATGAGGGGAAGAACACTGAAGCTTTCTTT.

The chain has TRBV7-9 and TRBJ1-2; 7 bases map to TRBD1. The CDR3 runs 14 residues. The germline V gene encodes CDR1 SEHNR and CDR2 FQNEAQ (reference sequence). The V gene end was trimmed by 2 bases and the J gene end by 3 bases; junction bases not matched to a gene: 3. CDR3 coding DNA: TGTGCCAGCAGCTTACTCGACAGGGACTATGGCTACACCTTC. It translates to CASSLLDRDYGYTF.